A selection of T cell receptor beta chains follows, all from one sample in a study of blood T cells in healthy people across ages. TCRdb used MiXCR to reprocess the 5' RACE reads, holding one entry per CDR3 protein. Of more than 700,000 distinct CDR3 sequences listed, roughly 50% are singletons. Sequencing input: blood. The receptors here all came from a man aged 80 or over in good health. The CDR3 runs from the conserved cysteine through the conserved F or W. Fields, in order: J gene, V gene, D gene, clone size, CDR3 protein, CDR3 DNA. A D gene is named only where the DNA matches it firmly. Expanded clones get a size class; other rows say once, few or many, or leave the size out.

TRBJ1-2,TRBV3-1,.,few,CASSQDMGGYGYTF,TGTGCCAGCAGCCAAGATATGGGGGGCTATGGCTACACCTTC
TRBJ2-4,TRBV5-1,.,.,CASSLGYGDRTVPLQYF,TGCGCCAGCAGCTTAGGTTACGGCGATCGGACTGTTCCCCTTCAGTACTTC
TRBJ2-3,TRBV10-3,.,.,CAISDSGSTDTQYF,TGTGCCATCAGTGATTCAGGTAGCACAGATACGCAGTATTTT
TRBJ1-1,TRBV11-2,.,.,CASSAEQGGSTEAFF,TGTGCCAGCAGCGCAGAACAGGGAGGGAGCACTGAAGCTTTCTTT
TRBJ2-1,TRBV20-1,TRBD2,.,CSARDSRTSTYNEQFF,TGCAGTGCTAGAGATTCGAGGACTAGCACATACAATGAGCAGTTCTTC
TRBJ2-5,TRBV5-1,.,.,CASSSDSLGAQYF,TGCGCCAGCAGCTCGGACTCGCTTGGGGCCCAGTACTTC
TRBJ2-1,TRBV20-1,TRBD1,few,CSASGDRVDSYNEQFF,TGCAGTGCTAGTGGGGACAGGGTTGACTCCTACAATGAGCAGTTCTTC
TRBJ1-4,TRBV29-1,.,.,CSVEATGTTDEKLFF,TGCAGCGTTGAAGCTACAGGGACAACTGATGAGAAACTGTTTTTT
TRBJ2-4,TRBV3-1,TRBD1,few,CASSLGTVTVSGKNIQYF,TGTGCCAGCAGCCTTGGGACAGTAACCGTGAGTGGTAAAAACATTCAGTACTTC
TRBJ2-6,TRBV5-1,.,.,CASSPTTVSGANVLTF,TGCGCCAGCAGCCCCACGACAGTATCTGGGGCCAACGTCCTGACTTTC
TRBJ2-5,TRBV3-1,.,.,CASSQDYGETQYF,TGTGCCAGCAGCCAAGATTACGGAGAGACCCAGTACTTC
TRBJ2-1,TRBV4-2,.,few,CASSHPDEQFF,TGTGCCAGCAGCCATCCGGATGAGCAGTTCTTC
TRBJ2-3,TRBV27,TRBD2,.,CASSLSVAGVGPNSDTQYF,TGTGCCAGCAGTTTATCGGTGGCGGGAGTCGGTCCTAACTCAGATACGCAGTATTTT
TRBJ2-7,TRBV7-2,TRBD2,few,CASSQGLAYNEQYF,TGTGCCAGCAGCCAGGGACTAGCGTACAATGAGCAGTACTTC
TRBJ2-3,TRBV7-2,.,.,CASSPRRTDAQYF,TGTGCCAGCAGCCCCCGACGCACAGATGCGCAGTATTTT
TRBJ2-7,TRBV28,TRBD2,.,CASSSGLAEQYF,TGTGCCAGCAGTTCGGGACTAGCCGAGCAGTACTTC
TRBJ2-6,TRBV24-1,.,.,CATSGTIGANVLTF,TGTGCCACCAGTGGGACAATTGGGGCCAACGTCCTGACTTTC
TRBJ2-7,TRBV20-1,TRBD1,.,CSATRDRFHYEQYF,TGCAGTGCTACCCGGGACAGGTTCCACTACGAGCAGTACTTC
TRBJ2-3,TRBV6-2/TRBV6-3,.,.,CASTKAGTSSTDTQYF,TGTGCCAGCACAAAAGCCGGGACATCCTCTACAGATACGCAGTATTTT
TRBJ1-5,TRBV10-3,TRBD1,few,CGTGVSNQPQHF,TGTGGGACAGGGGTGAGCAATCAGCCCCAGCATTTT
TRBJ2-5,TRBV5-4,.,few,CASNFLGAGETQYF,TGTGCCAGCAACTTTCTGGGGGCAGGGGAGACCCAGTACTTC
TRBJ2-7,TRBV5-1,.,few,CASSYRSEKDEQYF,TGCGCCAGCAGCTACCGGTCGGAAAAGGACGAGCAGTACTTC
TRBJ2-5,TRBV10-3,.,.,CAISESAGSSETQYF,TGTGCCATCAGTGAGTCGGCAGGGTCGTCGGAGACCCAGTACTTC
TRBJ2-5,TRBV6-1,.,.,CASGGTAARQYF,TGTGCCAGCGGAGGGACTGCGGCGCGCCAGTACTTC
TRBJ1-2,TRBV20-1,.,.,CSTWGTSTLRGYTF,TGCAGTACCTGGGGGACATCGACATTACGGGGCTACACCTTC
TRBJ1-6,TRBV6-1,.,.,CASSERNNGAPLHF,TGTGCCAGTAGTGAGCGAAACAACGGGGCACCCCTCCACTTT
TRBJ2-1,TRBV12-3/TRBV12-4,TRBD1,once,CASSLGRGQSNEQFF,TGTGCCAGCAGTTTAGGAAGGGGGCAGTCCAATGAGCAGTTCTTC
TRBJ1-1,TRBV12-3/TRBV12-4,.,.,CASSSTGGDAEAFF,TGTGCCAGCAGTTCAACCGGGGGCGACGCTGAAGCTTTCTTT
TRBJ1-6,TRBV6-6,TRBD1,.,CASSTGEGSPLHF,TGTGCCAGCAGTACAGGGGAAGGTTCACCCCTCCACTTT
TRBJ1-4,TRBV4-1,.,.,CASSDRDINEKLFF,TGCGCCAGCAGCGACCGGGACATCAATGAAAAACTGTTTTTT
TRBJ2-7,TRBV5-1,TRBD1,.,CASSLDEGQGSYEQYF,TGCGCCAGCAGCTTGGACGAGGGACAGGGAAGCTACGAGCAGTACTTC
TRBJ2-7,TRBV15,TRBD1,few,CATSRRDRVGEQYF,TGTGCCACCAGCAGAAGAGACAGGGTCGGCGAGCAGTACTTC
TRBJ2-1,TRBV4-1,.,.,CASSQDGGYYNEQFF,TGCGCCAGCAGCCAAGACGGTGGATACTACAATGAGCAGTTCTTC
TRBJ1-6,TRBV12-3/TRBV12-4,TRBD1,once,CASTTRGGGNSPLHF,TGTGCCAGCACCACCAGGGGGGGTGGAAATTCACCCCTCCACTTT
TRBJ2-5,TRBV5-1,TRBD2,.,CASSLSPGGETQYF,TGCGCCAGCAGCTTGTCTCCGGGGGGAGAGACCCAGTACTTC
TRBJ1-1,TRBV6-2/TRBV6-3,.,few,CASSYPTGSTDTEAFF,TGTGCCAGCAGTTACCCTACCGGATCGACGGACACTGAAGCTTTCTTT
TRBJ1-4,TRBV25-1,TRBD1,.,CASSARDRANEKLFF,TGTGCCAGCAGTGCCCGGGACAGAGCTAATGAAAAACTGTTTTTT